This T cell receptor (beta chain) derives from a study of T cells in Graves' hyperthyroidism and ophthalmopathy. With regard to this clonotype: As yet, its antigen is unknown.

Researchers took RNA transcripts and amplified the TCR beta CDR3 regions from them. A first-round RT-PCR of the TCR CDR3 used the HTBI primer set. TCRdb re-called the multiplex PCR reads with MiXCR, one entry per CDR3 protein. The sample records about 660,000 distinct CDR3 sequences, about 45% being singletons. Germline V lookup: CDR1 DFQATT, CDR2 SNEGSKA (reference sequence). V was clipped by 4 bases and J by 9 bases, with 19 bases between them. The CDR3 contains 14 residues. Exclusions: uncontrolled infection, other autoimmune disease, pregnancy, lactation. Clinicians diagnosed patients from clinical symptoms, serum thyroxine and TRAb, thyroid ultrasound and orbital computed tomography. General study points: Among clonotypes expanded in thyroid above 0.001, most were also found in blood.

This receptor was identified in an adult man with Graves' disease, either hyperthyroidism or ophthalmopathy (not recorded which). The chain couples TRBV20-1 to TRBJ1-5, with TRBD1 as a possible D gene (6 bases). Sequences were obtained from peripheral blood or thyroid tissue (not recorded which). The DNA for the CDR3 is TGCAGTGCTACTTTCGGACAGTGGCGGCCGCCCCAGCATTTT. Its translation: CSATFGQWRPPQHF.